Below, 19 T cell receptor beta chains from the same sample are listed, as sequenced in a study of OX40 agonist ivuxolimab in advanced cancers. Generated by immunoSEQ multiplex PCR, the TCRdb table keeps only in-frame clones and is missing some. Here the sample spans tens of thousands of clones, approximately 90% being singletons. Sequencing was performed on CD4+ or CD8+ T cells sorted from blood, taken in a trial of the OX40 agonist ivuxolimab. Receptor source: an adult with an advanced solid tumor such as melanoma, head and neck, liver or kidney cancer.

CDR3 residues: CASWAGGAGGNTIYF. The DNA of the CDR3 is TGTGCCAGCTGGGCCGGGGGCGCGGGAGGAAACACCATATATTTT. V gene TRBV6-1 combines with J gene TRBJ1-3; D may be TRBD1 (6 bases). Looked up from germline, CDR1 is MNHNS and CDR2 is SASEGT. V was clipped by 8 bases and J by 4 bases, with 18 bases between them. This CDR3 is built from 15 residues.

The J gene is TRBJ1-5, the V gene TRBV5-4; D might be TRBD1 (5 bases). V lost 4 bases to trimming and J lost 2 bases, with 25 bases between them. Germline V gene data show CDR1 as SGHNT and CDR2 as YYREEE (reference sequence). The CDR3 runs 19 residues. The CDR3: CASSRDGPLGGWGNQPQHF. As DNA, the CDR3 is TGTGCCAGCAGCAGGGACGGACCTTTGGGGGGATGGGGCAATCAGCCCCAGCATTTT.

The J gene is TRBJ2-3, the V gene TRBV5-1; 7 bases align to TRBD2. Germline CDR1 is SGHRS and CDR2 is YFSETQ. The CDR3 loop spans 15 amino acids. The ends lost 2 bases at V and 5 bases at J; junction bases unmatched: 8. The CDR3 protein is CASSLDGGFGDTQYF. Here the CDR3 DNA reads TGCGCCAGCAGCTTAGACGGGGGGTTCGGAGATACGCAGTATTTT.

The chain uses TRBV10-1 and TRBJ1-1; D is perhaps TRBD1 (6 bases). The germline gives CDR1 WNHNN, CDR2 SYGVQD (reference sequence). The CDR3 is made up of 13 amino acids. Trimming removed 4 bases at V and 4 bases at J, with 10 bases between. CDR3 sequence: CASSGQVSTEAFF. The CDR3 nucleotides are TGCGCCAGCAGTGGACAGGTGAGCACTGAAGCTTTCTTT.

V is TRBV5-1 and J is TRBJ1-3; D is unresolved. The V end was cut by 4 bases, the J end by 0 bases, with 11 bases between. The CDR3 is 15 residues long. Germline V gene sequence: CDR1 SGHRS, CDR2 YFSETQ. The CDR3 protein is CASSRNGRSGNTIYF. For the CDR3, the DNA is TGCGCCAGCAGCCGCAATGGCCGCTCTGGAAACACCATATATTTT.

The V and J genes are TRBV10-3 and TRBJ2-7; 7 bases map to TRBD2. This CDR3 spans 12 amino acids. Unmatched junction bases numbered 8, after V lost 10 bases and J lost 5 bases. The V gene's germline CDR1 is ENHRY and CDR2 SYGVKD. The CDR3 nucleotides read TGTGCCAGCCTCCGGGGGGATCACGAGCAGTACTTC. Protein product: CASLRGDHEQYF.

This sequence joins TRBV7-2 and TRBJ2-3; 10 bases agree with TRBD2. Losses at the gene ends were 3 bases for V and 2 bases for J; bases not matched to a gene: 14. This CDR3 is 19 amino acids long. CDR1 is SGHTA and CDR2 is FQGNSA in the germline V gene. This CDR3 reads CASSFRPLRLAGDTDTQYF. The CDR3 bases are TGTGCCAGCAGCTTTCGTCCCCTTCGGCTAGCGGGGGACACAGATACGCAGTATTTT.

The J gene is TRBJ2-5, the V gene TRBV25-1; D is possibly TRBD2 (5 bases). V lost 6 bases and J 1 base, leaving 12 bases between the germline ends. CDR3 length: 14 residues. The germline V gene encodes CDR1 MGHDK and CDR2 SYGVNS. In DNA form, the CDR3 reads TGTGCCAGCAGCATCCGGGGATTCCAAGAGACCCAGTACTTC. Translated: CASSIRGFQETQYF. Variable domain in full (rest from reference TRBV25-1 and TRBJ2-5): EADIYQTPRYLVIGTGKKITLECSQTMGHDKMYWYQQDPGMELHLIHYSYGVNSTEKGDLSSESTVSRIRTEHFPLTLESARPSHTSQYLCASSIRGFQETQYFGPGTRLLVL.

The chain recombines TRBV7-9 with TRBJ2-3; possible D gene TRBD2, 5 bases. This CDR3 has 14 amino acids. Germline lookup yields CDR1 SEHNR and CDR2 FQNEAQ (reference sequence). V lost 3 bases to trimming and J lost 5 bases, with 12 bases between them. Here the CDR3 reads CASSFPTAGDTQYF. The CDR3 DNA is TGTGCCAGCAGCTTCCCTACGGCGGGAGATACGCAGTATTTT.

In DNA, the CDR3 is TGTGCCAGCAGCTTAGAACTAGCGGGAGGGTCAGATACGCAGTATTTT. It specifies CASSLELAGGSDTQYF. The chain couples TRBV11-1 to TRBJ2-3; 13 bases are a match to TRBD2. Germline assignment: CDR1 SGHAT and CDR2 FQDESV (reference sequence). The junction had 2 bases not matched to a gene; V was cut back by 1 base and J by 4 bases. This CDR3 has 16 amino acids.

The gene calls are TRBV19 and TRBJ1-1; D is uncertain. The germline gives CDR1 LNHDA, CDR2 SQIVND (reference sequence). This CDR3 contains 13 residues. V was shortened by 4 bases and J by 0 bases, with 6 bases between the two germline ends. CDR3 loop: CASSNYMNTEAFF. CDR3 coding DNA: TGTGCCAGTAGTAATTATATGAACACTGAAGCTTTCTTT. The full variable domain, completed using reference TRBV19 and TRBJ1-1, is DGGITQSPKYLFRKEGQNVTLSCEQNLNHDAMYWYRQDPGQGLRLIYYSQIVNDFQKGDIAEGYSVSREKKESFPLTVTSAQKNPTAFYLCASSNYMNTEAFFGQGTRLTVV.

Concerning this clone itself: In the same sample, other DNA sequences code for this CDR3. The rearrangement uses TRBV7-2 and TRBJ2-7, with 8 bases matching TRBD1. The CDR3 runs 14 residues. The germline CDR1 and CDR2 sequences are SGHTA and FQGNSA. V gave up 3 bases and J gave up 2 bases; unmatched junction bases: 3. CDR3 nucleotide sequence: TGTGCCAGCAGCTTTAAACAGGGGGCCTACGAGCAGTACTTC. Its protein product is CASSFKQGAYEQYF.

This chain links TRBV5-4 with TRBJ1-4; no clear D gene. Trimming cost V 4 bases and J 5 bases, with 15 bases left between them. The CDR3 totals 15 residues. Germline V lookup: CDR1 SGHNT, CDR2 YYREEE (reference sequence). The CDR3 bases are TGTGCCAGCAGCCGGAAAGGGTCTGAGAATGAAAAACTGTTTTTT. As protein: CASSRKGSENEKLFF.

The table lists this clone with a few counts. The rearrangement links TRBV27 to TRBJ1-5; a weak D match, TRBD1 (6 bases). Trimming removed 8 bases from V and 1 base from J, with 12 bases in between. The CDR3 totals 14 residues. Germline assignment: CDR1 MNHEY and CDR2 SMNVEV (reference sequence). CDR3 residues: CASGGGPSNQPQHF. DNA of the CDR3: TGTGCCAGCGGGGGGGGGCCGAGCAATCAGCCCCAGCATTTT.

In its sample, this clone was seen a few times. This chain links TRBV15 with TRBJ2-7; D unresolved. Trimming stripped 0 bases from V and 6 bases from J, with 9 bases between. CDR3 size: 13 residues. CDR1 LNHNV and CDR2 YYDKDF come from the germline V gene (reference sequence). The CDR3 is CATSRETPSEQYF. The CDR3 bases are TGTGCCACCAGCAGAGAGACTCCCTCCGAGCAGTACTTC.

The chain couples TRBV5-1 to TRBJ1-2, with D tentatively TRBD1 (5 bases). CDR1 is SGHRS, CDR2 YFSETQ, per germline. Trimming removed 4 bases at V and 8 bases at J, with 12 bases between. This CDR3 is 12 amino acids long. CDR3 DNA sequence: TGCGCCAGCAGCGGGGGGACGGGCGGCTACACCTTC. It translates to CASSGGTGGYTF.

This clone was seen only once. The chain combines TRBV7-3 with TRBJ2-5; 11 bases line up with TRBD1. The CDR3 spans 16 residues. The junction had 5 bases not matched to a gene; V was cut back by 1 base and J by 4 bases. Germline CDR1 reads SGHTA; CDR2 reads FQGTGA. The CDR3 here is CASSLSGQGALETQYF. The CDR3 nucleotides are TGTGCCAGCAGCTTAAGTGGACAGGGGGCTCTAGAGACCCAGTACTTC.

V is TRBV28 and J is TRBJ2-7; tentative D call: TRBD2 (6 bases). Trimming shortened V by 4 bases and J by 5 bases, and 6 bases separated the two germline ends. The germline gives CDR1 MDHEN, CDR2 SYDVKM. This CDR3 has 11 amino acids. CDR3 residues: CASSSGDEQYF. Written as DNA, the CDR3 is TGTGCCAGCAGTTCGGGGGACGAGCAGTACTTC.

This rearrangement joins TRBV2 to TRBJ2-7, with D perhaps matching TRBD1 (5 bases). The CDR3 consists of 13 residues. Trimming cost V 2 bases and J 4 bases, with 9 bases left between them. CDR1 is SNHLY, CDR2 FYNNEI, per germline. The CDR3 DNA reads TGTGCCAGCAGTGAACCTAGGGGTTACGAGCAGTACTTC. Translated: CASSEPRGYEQYF.